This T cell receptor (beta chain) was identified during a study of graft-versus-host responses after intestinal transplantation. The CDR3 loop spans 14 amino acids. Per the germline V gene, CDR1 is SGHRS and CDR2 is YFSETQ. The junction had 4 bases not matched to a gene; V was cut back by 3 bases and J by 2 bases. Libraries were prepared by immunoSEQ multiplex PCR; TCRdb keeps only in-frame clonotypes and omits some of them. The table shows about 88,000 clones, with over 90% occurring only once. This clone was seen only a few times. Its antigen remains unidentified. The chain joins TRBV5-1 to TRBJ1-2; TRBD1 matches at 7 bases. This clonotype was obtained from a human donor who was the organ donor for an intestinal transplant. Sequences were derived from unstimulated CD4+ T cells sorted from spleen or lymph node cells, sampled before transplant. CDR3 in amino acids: CASSWDRENYGYTF. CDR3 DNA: TGCGCCAGCAGCTGGGACAGAGAGAACTATGGCTACACCTTC.